The present TCR beta chain was sequenced within a study of cytomegalovirus exposure and HLA in healthy donors. General observations from the study: Three CMV-associated chains were confirmed in vitro to be specific for CMV antigens.

A note on this clone: The antigen is unknown.

The PCR ran on 60 Vbeta and 13 Jbeta primers. Method: immunoSEQ multiplex PCR; TCRdb's copy keeps in-frame clones and lacks some. The listing records about 39,000 clones. The CDR3 extends over 12 amino acids. Trimming took 6 bases from V and 7 from J, leaving 7 bases between them. Germline V gene data show CDR1 as MGHDK and CDR2 as SYGVNS. The V gene is TRBV25-1, the J gene TRBJ1-6; no reliable D call. The sequence was obtained from a woman aged 25-40 years in good health and CMV-seropositive. Material for sequencing was PBMCs. The CDR3 DNA sequence: TGTGCCAGCAGGACGGGGAATTCACCCCTCCACTTT. This translates into CASRTGNSPLHF.